This is a list of T cell receptor beta chains from one sample in a study of T cells in Graves' hyperthyroidism and ophthalmopathy. TCRdb used MiXCR to reprocess the multiplex PCR reads, holding one entry per CDR3 protein. The table records 400,000 or so distinct CDR3 sequences, more than 12% of them present only once. Material: blood. All receptors derive from a man aged 45-65 years with Graves' ophthalmopathy. CDR3s include the opening cysteine and the closing phenylalanine or tryptophan. A D gene is named only where the DNA matches it firmly. Where a row states a size, it is once, few, many or the class of an expanded clone; other rows omit it.

j_call: TRBJ2-5; d_call: TRBD1; v_call: TRBV27; clone_size: many; cdr3_aa: CARGTEQETQYF; cdr3_nt: TGTGCCAGGGGGACAGAGCAAGAGACCCAGTACTTC
j_call: TRBJ2-6; d_call: NA; v_call: TRBV20-1; clone_size: NA; cdr3_aa: CSARGAGTGANVLTF; cdr3_nt: TGCAGTGCTAGAGGGGCGGGGACCGGGGCCAACGTCCTGACTTTC
j_call: TRBJ2-7; d_call: TRBD1; v_call: TRBV28; clone_size: many; cdr3_aa: CASSSGAGGLSSYEQYF; cdr3_nt: TGTGCCAGCAGTTCAGGAGCAGGGGGCTTGAGCTCCTACGAGCAGTACTTC
j_call: TRBJ2-7; d_call: NA; v_call: TRBV20-1; clone_size: few; cdr3_aa: CSARLPGGIYEQYF; cdr3_nt: TGCAGTGCTAGATTACCTGGGGGGATCTACGAGCAGTACTTC
j_call: TRBJ2-3; d_call: TRBD2; v_call: TRBV7-9; clone_size: many; cdr3_aa: CASRRRAGGPSDTQYF; cdr3_nt: TGTGCCAGCAGAAGGAGAGCGGGAGGGCCATCAGATACGCAGTATTTT
j_call: TRBJ2-1; d_call: NA; v_call: TRBV14; clone_size: few; cdr3_aa: CASSQVGHRSEQFF; cdr3_nt: TGTGCCAGCAGCCAAGTGGGACATCGGAGTGAGCAGTTCTTC
j_call: TRBJ1-1; d_call: NA; v_call: TRBV11-3; clone_size: many; cdr3_aa: CASSFGGLNTEAFF; cdr3_nt: TGTGCCAGCAGCTTCGGGGGGCTGAACACTGAAGCTTTCTTT
j_call: TRBJ2-7; d_call: NA; v_call: TRBV19; clone_size: few; cdr3_aa: CASSPSHGPPYEQYF; cdr3_nt: TGTGCCAGTAGTCCGTCACACGGACCCCCCTACGAGCAGTACTTC
j_call: TRBJ2-1; d_call: NA; v_call: TRBV12-5; clone_size: few; cdr3_aa: CASGLSGGSRNEQFF; cdr3_nt: TGTGCTAGTGGTTTGTCTGGGGGATCTCGGAATGAGCAGTTCTTC
j_call: TRBJ2-2; d_call: TRBD2; v_call: TRBV10-3; clone_size: few; cdr3_aa: CAISKTSGRAWGELFF; cdr3_nt: TGTGCCATCAGTAAGACTAGCGGGAGGGCCTGGGGGGAGCTGTTTTTT
j_call: TRBJ2-7; d_call: NA; v_call: TRBV10-1; clone_size: many; cdr3_aa: CASGDHYEQYF; cdr3_nt: TGCGCCAGCGGGGACCATTACGAGCAGTACTTC